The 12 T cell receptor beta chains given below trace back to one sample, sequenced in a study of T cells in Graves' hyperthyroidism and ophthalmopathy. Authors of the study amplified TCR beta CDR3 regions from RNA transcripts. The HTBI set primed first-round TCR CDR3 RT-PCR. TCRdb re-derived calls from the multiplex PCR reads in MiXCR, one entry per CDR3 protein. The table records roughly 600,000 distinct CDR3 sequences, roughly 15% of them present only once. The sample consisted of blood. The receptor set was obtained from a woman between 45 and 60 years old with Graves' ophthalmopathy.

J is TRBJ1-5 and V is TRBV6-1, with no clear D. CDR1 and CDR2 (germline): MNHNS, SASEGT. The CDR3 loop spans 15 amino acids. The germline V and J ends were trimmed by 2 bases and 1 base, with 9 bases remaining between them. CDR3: CASSERPSSNQPQHF. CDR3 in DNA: TGTGCCAGCAGTGAACGACCATCGAGCAATCAGCCCCAGCATTTT.

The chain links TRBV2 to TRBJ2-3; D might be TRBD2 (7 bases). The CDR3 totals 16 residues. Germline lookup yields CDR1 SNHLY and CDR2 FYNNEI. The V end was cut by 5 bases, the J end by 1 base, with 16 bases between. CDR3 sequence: CASSYEGGGGTDTQYF. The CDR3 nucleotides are TGTGCCAGCAGTTACGAAGGGGGAGGGGGCACAGATACGCAGTATTTT.

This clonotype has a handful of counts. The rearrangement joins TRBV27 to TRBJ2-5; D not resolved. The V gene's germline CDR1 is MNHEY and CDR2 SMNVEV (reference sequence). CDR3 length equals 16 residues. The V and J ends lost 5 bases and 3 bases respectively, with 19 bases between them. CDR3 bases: TGTGCCAGCAGTCCTATTCCGGGCCCCACCGAAGAGACCCAGTACTTC. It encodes CASSPIPGPTEETQYF.

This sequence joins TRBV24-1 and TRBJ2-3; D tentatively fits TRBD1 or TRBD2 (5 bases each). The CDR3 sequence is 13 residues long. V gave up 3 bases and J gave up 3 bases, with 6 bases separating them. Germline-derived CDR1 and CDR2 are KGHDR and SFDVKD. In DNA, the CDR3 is TGTGCCACCAGTGATGGGGGTACAGATACGCAGTATTTT. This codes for CATSDGGTDTQYF.

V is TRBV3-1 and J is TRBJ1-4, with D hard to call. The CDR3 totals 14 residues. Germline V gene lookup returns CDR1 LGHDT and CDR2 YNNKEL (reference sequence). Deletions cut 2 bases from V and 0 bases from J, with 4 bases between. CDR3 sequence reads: CASSQIATNEKLFF. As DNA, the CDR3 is TGTGCCAGCAGCCAAATTGCAACTAATGAAAAACTGTTTTTT.

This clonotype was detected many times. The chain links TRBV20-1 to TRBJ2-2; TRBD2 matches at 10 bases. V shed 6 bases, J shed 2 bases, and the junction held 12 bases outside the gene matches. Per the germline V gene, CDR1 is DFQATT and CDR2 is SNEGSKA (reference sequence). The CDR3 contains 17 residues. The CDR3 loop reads CSAPKGGTSVNTGELFF. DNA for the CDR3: TGCAGTGCGCCTAAAGGTGGGACTAGCGTTAACACCGGGGAGCTGTTTTTT.

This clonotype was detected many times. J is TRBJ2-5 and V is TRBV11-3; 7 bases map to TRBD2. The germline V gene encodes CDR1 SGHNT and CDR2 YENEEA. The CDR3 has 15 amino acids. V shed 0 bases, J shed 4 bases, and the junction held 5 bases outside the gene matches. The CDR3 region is CASSLDGAGRETQYF. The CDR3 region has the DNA TGTGCCAGCAGCTTAGATGGAGCGGGGAGAGAGACCCAGTACTTC.

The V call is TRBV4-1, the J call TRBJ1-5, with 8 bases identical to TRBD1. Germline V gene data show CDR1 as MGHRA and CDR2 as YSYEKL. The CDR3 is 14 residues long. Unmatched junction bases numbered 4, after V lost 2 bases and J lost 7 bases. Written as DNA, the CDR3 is TGCGCCAGCAGCCAACAGGGGGCTCGGCAGCCCCAGCATTTT. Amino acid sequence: CASSQQGARQPQHF.

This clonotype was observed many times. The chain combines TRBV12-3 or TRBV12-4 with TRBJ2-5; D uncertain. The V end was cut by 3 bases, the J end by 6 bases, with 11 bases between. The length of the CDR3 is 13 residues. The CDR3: CASSFSRLQTQYF. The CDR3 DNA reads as TGTGCCAGCAGTTTCTCACGTTTGCAGACCCAGTACTTC.

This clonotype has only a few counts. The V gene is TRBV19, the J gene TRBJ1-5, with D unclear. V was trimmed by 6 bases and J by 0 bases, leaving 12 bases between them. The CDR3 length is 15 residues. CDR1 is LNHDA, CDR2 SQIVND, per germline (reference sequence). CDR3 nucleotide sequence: TGTGCCAGTAGCACGACAACTAATAGCAATCAGCCCCAGCATTTT. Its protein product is CASSTTTNSNQPQHF.

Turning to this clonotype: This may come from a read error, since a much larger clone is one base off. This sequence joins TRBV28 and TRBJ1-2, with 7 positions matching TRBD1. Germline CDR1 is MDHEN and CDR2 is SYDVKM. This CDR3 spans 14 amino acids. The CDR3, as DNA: TGTGCCAGCAGTTTGTTGACAGGGTTCGATGGCGACACCTTC. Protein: CASSLLTGFDGDTF.

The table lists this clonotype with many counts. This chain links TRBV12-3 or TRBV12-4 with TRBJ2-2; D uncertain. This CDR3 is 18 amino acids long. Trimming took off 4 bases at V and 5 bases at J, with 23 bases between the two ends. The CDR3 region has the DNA TGTGCCAGCAGTTCCCCGACACTGACGCTAACACGGACCGGGGAGCTGTTTTTT. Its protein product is CASSSPTLTLTRTGELFF.